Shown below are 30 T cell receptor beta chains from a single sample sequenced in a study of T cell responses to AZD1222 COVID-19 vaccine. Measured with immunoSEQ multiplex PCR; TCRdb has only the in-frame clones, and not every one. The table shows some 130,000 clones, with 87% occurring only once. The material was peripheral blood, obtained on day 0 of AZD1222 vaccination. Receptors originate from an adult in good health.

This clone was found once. The CDR3 loop is CASRINTNTEAFF. The CDR3 DNA reads TGTGCCAGCAGGATCAACACGAACACTGAAGCTTTCTTT. The chain has TRBV5-5 and TRBJ1-1, with no clear D. This CDR3 comprises 13 residues. CDR1 SGHKS and CDR2 YYEKEE come from the germline V gene (reference sequence). The ends were cut back, 5 bases at V and 1 base at J, with 9 bases in the middle.

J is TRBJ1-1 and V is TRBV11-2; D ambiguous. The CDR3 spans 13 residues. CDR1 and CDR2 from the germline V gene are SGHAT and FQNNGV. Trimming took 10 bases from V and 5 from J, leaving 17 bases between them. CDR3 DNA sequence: TGTGCCACCCTATCCCGGGTGTCAACTGAAGCTTTCTTT. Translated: CATLSRVSTEAFF.

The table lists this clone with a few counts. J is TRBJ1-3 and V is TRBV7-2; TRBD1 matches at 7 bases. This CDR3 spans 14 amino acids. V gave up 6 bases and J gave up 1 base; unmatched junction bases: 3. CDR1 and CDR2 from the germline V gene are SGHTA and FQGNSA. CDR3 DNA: TGTGCCAGCAGAGAGGACAGGTCTGGAAACACCATATATTTT. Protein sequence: CASREDRSGNTIYF.

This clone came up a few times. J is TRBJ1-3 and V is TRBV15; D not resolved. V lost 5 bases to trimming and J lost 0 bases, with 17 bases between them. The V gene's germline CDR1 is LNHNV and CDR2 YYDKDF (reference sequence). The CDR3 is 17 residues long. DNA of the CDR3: TGTGCCACCAGCTCGCCAGGCTTGCCCAACTCTGGAAACACCATATATTTT. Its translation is CATSSPGLPNSGNTIYF.

The CDR3 sequence: CASSVGGGGRSNTEAFF. Written as DNA, the CDR3 is TGTGCCAGCAGCGTAGGAGGTGGGGGACGGTCGAACACTGAAGCTTTCTTT. The chain is built from TRBV9 and TRBJ1-1, with D possibly matching TRBD1 (5 bases). Between the trimmed V and J ends, which lost 0 bases and 1 base, there was a span of 16 bases. The CDR3 is 17 residues long. Germline V gene sequence: CDR1 SGDLS, CDR2 YYNGEE.

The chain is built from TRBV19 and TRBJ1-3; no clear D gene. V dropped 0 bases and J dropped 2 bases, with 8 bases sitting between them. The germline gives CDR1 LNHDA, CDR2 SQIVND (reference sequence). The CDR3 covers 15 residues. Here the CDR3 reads CASSIDHQTGNTIYF. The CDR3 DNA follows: TGTGCCAGTAGTATAGATCATCAGACTGGAAACACCATATATTTT.

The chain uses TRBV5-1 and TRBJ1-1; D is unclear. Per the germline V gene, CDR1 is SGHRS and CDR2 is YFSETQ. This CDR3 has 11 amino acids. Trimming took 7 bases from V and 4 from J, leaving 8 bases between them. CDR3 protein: CASRLGTEAFF. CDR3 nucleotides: TGCGCCAGCCGCCTCGGCACTGAAGCTTTCTTT.

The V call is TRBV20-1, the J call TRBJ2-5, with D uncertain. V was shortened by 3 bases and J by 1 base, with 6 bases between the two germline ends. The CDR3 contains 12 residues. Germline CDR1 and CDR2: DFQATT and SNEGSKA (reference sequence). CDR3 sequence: CSASGTQETQYF. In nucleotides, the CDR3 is TGCAGTGCTAGTGGAACCCAAGAGACCCAGTACTTC.

CDR3 in amino acids: CATLSGTAISGNTIYF. DNA of the CDR3: TGTGCCACCCTTTCCGGGACAGCGATCTCTGGAAACACCATATATTTT. The chain has TRBV21-1 and TRBJ1-3; no check of the table's D call, TRBD1, against the DNA was made. TRBV21-1 is a pseudogene locus. The CDR3 runs 16 residues.

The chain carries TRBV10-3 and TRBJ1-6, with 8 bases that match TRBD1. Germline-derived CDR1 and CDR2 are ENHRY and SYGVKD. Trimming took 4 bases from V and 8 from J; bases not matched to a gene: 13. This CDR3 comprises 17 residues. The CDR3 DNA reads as TGTGCCATCAGTGGGGCACAGGGGGGAACCATGGATTCACCCCTCCACTTT. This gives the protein CAISGAQGGTMDSPLHF.

CDR3 DNA: TGTGCCAGCAGCTCAGGGGGGACCTACGAGCAGTACTTC. Translated, it gives CASSSGGTYEQYF. V and J are TRBV7-2 and TRBJ2-7; a weak D match, TRBD1 (7 bases). Germline V gene data show CDR1 as SGHTA and CDR2 as FQGNSA. Trimming removed 4 bases from V and 2 bases from J, with 9 bases in between. The CDR3 contains 13 residues. Looking up the rest from reference TRBV7-2 and TRBJ2-7 gives the full variable domain: GAGVSQSPSNKVTEKGKDVELRCDPISGHTALYWYRQSLGQGLEFLIYFQGNSAPDKSGLPSDRFSAERTGGSVSTLTIQRTQQEDSAVYLCASSSGGTYEQYFGPGTRLTVT.

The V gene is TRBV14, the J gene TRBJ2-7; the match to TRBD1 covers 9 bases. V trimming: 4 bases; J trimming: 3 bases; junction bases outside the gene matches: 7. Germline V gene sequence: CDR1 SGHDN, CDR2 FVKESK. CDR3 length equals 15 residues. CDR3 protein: CASSPTLGQGYEQYF. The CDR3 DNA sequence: TGTGCCAGCAGCCCCACCCTGGGACAGGGCTACGAGCAGTACTTC.

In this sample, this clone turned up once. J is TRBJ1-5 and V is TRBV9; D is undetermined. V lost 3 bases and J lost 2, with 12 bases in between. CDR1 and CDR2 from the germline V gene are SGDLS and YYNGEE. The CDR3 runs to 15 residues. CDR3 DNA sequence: TGTGCCAGCAGCGGCGGGCCGGCGGGCAATCAGCCCCAGCATTTT. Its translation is CASSGGPAGNQPQHF.

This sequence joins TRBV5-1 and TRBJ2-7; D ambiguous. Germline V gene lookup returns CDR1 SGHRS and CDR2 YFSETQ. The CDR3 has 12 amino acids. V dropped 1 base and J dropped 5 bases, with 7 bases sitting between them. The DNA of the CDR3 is TGCGCCAGCAGCTTGTATCGGGACGAGCAGTACTTC. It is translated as CASSLYRDEQYF.

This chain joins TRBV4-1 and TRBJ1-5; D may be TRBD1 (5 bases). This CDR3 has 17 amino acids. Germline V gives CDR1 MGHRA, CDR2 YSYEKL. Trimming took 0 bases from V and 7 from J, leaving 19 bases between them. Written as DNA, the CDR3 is TGCGCCAGCAGCCAAGACTCAGGGTTCATGGTGGCCCAGCCCCAGCATTTT. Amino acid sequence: CASSQDSGFMVAQPQHF.

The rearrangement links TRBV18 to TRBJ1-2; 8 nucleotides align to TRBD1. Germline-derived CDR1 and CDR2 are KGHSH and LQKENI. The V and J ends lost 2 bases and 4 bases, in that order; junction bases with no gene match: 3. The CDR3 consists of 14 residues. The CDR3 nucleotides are TGTGCCAGCTCACCAACAGGGGGAGGCTATGGCTACACCTTC. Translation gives CASSPTGGGYGYTF.

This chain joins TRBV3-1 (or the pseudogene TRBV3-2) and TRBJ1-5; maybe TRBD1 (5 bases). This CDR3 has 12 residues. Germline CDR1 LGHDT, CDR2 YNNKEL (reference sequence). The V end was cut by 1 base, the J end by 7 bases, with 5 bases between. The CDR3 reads CASSQGQQPQHF. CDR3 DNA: TGTGCCAGCAGCCAAGGACAGCAGCCCCAGCATTTT.

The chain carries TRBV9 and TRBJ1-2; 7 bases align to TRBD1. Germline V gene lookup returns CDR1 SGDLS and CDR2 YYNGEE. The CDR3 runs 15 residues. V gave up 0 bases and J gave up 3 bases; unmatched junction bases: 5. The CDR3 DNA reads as TGTGCCAGCAGCGTAGAGGCAGGGGGTCACTATGGCTACACCTTC. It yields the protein CASSVEAGGHYGYTF.

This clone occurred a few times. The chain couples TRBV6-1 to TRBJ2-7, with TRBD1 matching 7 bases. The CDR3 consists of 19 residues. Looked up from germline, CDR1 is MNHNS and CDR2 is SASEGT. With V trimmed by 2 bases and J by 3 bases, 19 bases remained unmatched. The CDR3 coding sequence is TGTGCCAGCAGTGAACCCTCAAAAGGACAGGTCCTTGGAAACTACGAGCAGTACTTC. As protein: CASSEPSKGQVLGNYEQYF.

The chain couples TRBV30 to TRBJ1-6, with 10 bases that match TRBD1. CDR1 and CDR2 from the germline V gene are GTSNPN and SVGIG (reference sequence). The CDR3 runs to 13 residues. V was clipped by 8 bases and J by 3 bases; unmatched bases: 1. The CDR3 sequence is CAGQGVYNSPLHF. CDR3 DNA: TGTGCCGGACAGGGGGTCTATAATTCACCCCTCCACTTT.

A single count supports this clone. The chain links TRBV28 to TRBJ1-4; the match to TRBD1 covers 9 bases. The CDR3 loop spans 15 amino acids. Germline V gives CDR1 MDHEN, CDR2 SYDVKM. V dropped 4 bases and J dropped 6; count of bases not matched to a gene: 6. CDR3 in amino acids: CASSSPGQGYEKLFF. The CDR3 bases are TGTGCCAGCAGTTCGCCGGGACAGGGTTATGAAAAACTGTTTTTT. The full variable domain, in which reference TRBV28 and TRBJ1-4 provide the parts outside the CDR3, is DVKVTQSSRYLVKRTGEKVFLECVQDMDHENMFWYRQDPGLGLRLIYFSYDVKMKEKGDIPEGYSVSREKKERFSLILESASTNQTSMYLCASSSPGQGYEKLFFGSGTQLSVL.

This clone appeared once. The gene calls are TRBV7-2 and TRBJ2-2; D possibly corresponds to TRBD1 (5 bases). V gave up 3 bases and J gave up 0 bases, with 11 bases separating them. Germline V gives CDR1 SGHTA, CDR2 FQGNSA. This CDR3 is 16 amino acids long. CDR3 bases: TGTGCCAGCAGCTTCTATCTAGGGGCGAACACCGGGGAGCTGTTTTTT. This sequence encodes CASSFYLGANTGELFF.

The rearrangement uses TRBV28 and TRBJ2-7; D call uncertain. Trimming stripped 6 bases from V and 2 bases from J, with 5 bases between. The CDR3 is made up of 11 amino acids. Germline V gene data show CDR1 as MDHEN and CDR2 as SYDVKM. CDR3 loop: CASSRTYEQYF. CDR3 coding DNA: TGTGCCAGCAGCCGAACCTACGAGCAGTACTTC.

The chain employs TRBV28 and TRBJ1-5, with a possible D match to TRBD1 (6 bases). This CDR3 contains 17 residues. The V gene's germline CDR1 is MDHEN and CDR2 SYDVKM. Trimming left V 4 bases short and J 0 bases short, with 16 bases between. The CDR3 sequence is CASSSPSGEYSNQPQHF. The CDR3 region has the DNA TGTGCCAGCAGTTCCCCCTCAGGGGAATATAGCAATCAGCCCCAGCATTTT.

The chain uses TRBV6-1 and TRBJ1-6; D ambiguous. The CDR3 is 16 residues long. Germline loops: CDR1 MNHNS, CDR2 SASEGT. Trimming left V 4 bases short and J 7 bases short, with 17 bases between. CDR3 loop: CASSGILRGANSPLHF. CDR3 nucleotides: TGTGCCAGCAGTGGAATCTTACGGGGAGCCAATTCACCCCTCCACTTT.

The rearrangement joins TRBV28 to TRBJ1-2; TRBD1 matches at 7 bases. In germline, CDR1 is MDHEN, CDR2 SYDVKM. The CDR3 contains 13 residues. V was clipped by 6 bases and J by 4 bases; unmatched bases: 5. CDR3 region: CASRAGQRYGYTF. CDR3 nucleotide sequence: TGTGCCAGCAGGGCGGGACAGCGCTATGGCTACACCTTC.

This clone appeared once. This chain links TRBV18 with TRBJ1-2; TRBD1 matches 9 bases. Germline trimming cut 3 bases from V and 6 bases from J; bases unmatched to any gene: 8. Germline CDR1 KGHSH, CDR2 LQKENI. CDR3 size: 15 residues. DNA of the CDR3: TGTGCCAGCTCACCGAACTCCGGGACAGGGAATGGCTACACCTTC. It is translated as CASSPNSGTGNGYTF.

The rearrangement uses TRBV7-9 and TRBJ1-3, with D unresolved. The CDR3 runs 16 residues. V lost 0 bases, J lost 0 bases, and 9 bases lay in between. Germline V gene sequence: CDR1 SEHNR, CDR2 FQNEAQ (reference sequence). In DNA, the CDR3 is TGTGCCAGCAGCTTAGCCCCCAAAAGCTCTGGAAACACCATATATTTT. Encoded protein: CASSLAPKSSGNTIYF.

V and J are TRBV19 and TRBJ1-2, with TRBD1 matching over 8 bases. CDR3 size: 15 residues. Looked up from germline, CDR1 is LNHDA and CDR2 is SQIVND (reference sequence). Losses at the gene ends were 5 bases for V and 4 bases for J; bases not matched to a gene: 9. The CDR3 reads CASSPKVDRGYGYTF. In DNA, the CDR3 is TGTGCCAGTAGTCCCAAGGTCGACAGGGGCTATGGCTACACCTTC.

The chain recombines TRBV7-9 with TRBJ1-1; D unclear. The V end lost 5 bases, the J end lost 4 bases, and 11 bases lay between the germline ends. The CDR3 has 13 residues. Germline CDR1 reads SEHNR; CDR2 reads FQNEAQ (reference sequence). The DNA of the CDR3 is TGTGCCAGCAGCACGGGCGGGTCCACTGAAGCTTTCTTT. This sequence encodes CASSTGGSTEAFF.